Sequencing of this T cell receptor beta chain was carried out in a study of control samples from healthy donors and cancer patients. This CDR3 has 15 residues. V lost 4 bases, J lost 4 bases, and 8 bases stayed unmatched. Germline CDR1 and CDR2: SGHRS and YFSETQ. Sequencing was performed with immunoSEQ multiplex PCR; in TCRdb, only in-frame clones are kept and a portion is missing. Here the sample spans about 120,000 clones, more than 75% being singletons. Specimen: blood. The clonotype comes from a woman aged 70 to 79 in good health. The J gene is TRBJ1-1, the V gene TRBV5-1, with TRBD1 identical over 9 bases. The CDR3 here is CASSARQGVGTEAFF. The DNA of the CDR3 is TGCGCCAGCAGCGCGCGACAGGGGGTGGGCACTGAAGCTTTCTTT. Full variable domain (rest looked up from reference TRBV5-1 and TRBJ1-1): KAGVTQTPRYLIKTRGQQVTLSCSPISGHRSVSWYQQTPGQGLQFLFEYFSETQRNKGNFPGRFSGRQFSNSRSEMNVSTLELGDSALYLCASSARQGVGTEAFFGQGTRLTVV.